The 19 T cell receptor beta chains in this list originate from one sample, sequenced in a study of T-cell memory formation after mild COVID-19. Via MiXCR, TCRdb re-called the 5' RACE reads, giving one row per CDR3 protein. Of 400,000 to 550,000 distinct CDR3 sequences listed, about 23% are singletons. Sequenced sample: PBMCs or a T cell subset sorted from them (not recorded which). The receptors come from an adult woman who had mild COVID-19 (a few samples of this study predate the infection). Cell type and time point are not known.

This clonotype was counted a single time. The rearrangement uses TRBV5-6 and TRBJ1-2, with D unclear. The CDR3 totals 14 residues. Germline-derived CDR1 and CDR2 are SGHDT and YYEEEE. V was clipped by 2 bases and J by 1 base, with 9 bases between them. In nucleotides, the CDR3 is TGTGCCAGCAGCTTTCCTCGCAGTAACTATGGCTACACCTTC. Encoded protein: CASSFPRSNYGYTF.

The gene calls are TRBV5-5 and TRBJ1-2; D unclear. The CDR3 consists of 13 residues. The V and J ends lost 4 bases and 2 bases respectively, with 9 bases between them. The germline V gene has CDR1 SGHKS and CDR2 YYEKEE (reference sequence). The CDR3 spells CASSHDLNYGYTF. CDR3 in DNA: TGTGCCAGCAGCCACGATCTAAACTATGGCTACACCTTC.

This clonotype has only a few counts. This chain joins TRBV12-3 or TRBV12-4 and TRBJ2-7; TRBD1 is a possible D gene (5 bases). V shed 3 bases and J shed 2 bases, with 11 bases lying between them. The CDR3 is made up of 14 amino acids. The DNA of the CDR3 is TGTGCCAGCAGTTTGTCCAGGGTAACCTACGAGCAGTACTTC. It is translated as CASSLSRVTYEQYF.

This clonotype came up a few times. The rearrangement links TRBV10-3 to TRBJ2-1; 9 bases align to TRBD1. This CDR3 comprises 14 residues. J was trimmed by 3 bases and V by 6 bases; bases with no gene match: 3. Germline CDR1 reads ENHRY; CDR2 reads SYGVKD. The CDR3 sequence is CAISSGQGYNEQFF. CDR3 nucleotide sequence: TGTGCCATCAGCTCGGGACAGGGCTACAATGAGCAGTTCTTC.

V is TRBV13 and J is TRBJ1-2; 9 bases are a match to TRBD1. Germline V lookup: CDR1 PRHDT, CDR2 FYEKMQ (reference sequence). The CDR3 contains 15 residues. The V segment lost 7 bases and the J segment 7 bases; nucleotides outside the gene matches: 13. This chain's CDR3 is CASNPDGTGIGGYTF. The CDR3 nucleotides are TGTGCCAGCAACCCGGATGGGACAGGGATAGGTGGCTACACCTTC.

The chain couples TRBV7-9 to TRBJ2-5; either TRBD1 or TRBD2 may fit D (5 bases each). The CDR3 totals 15 residues. Trimming cost V 2 bases and J 4 bases, with 14 bases left between them. Germline-derived CDR1 and CDR2 are SEHNR and FQNEAQ (reference sequence). The CDR3, as DNA: TGTGCCAGCAGCTTATCTGGGGGATCAGGAGAGACCCAGTACTTC. Translation gives CASSLSGGSGETQYF.

This clonotype occurred a few times. The V call is TRBV5-1, the J call TRBJ2-3, with 15 bases fitting TRBD2. The CDR3 loop spans 18 amino acids. The trim removed 2 bases at V and 2 bases at J, leaving 6 bases unmatched. CDR1 and CDR2 from the germline V gene are SGHRS and YFSETQ. CDR3: CASSFGLAGGRSTDTQYF. DNA of the CDR3: TGCGCCAGCAGCTTCGGACTAGCGGGAGGGCGATCCACAGATACGCAGTATTTT.

This clonotype was observed a handful of times. The chain joins TRBV5-6 to TRBJ2-7; 7 positions agree with TRBD1. V was clipped by 4 bases and J by 2 bases; unmatched bases: 6. The length of the CDR3 is 14 residues. Germline V gives CDR1 SGHDT, CDR2 YYEEEE. CDR3 loop: CASSPGQYTYEQYF. The CDR3 region has the DNA TGTGCCAGCAGCCCGGGACAGTACACCTACGAGCAGTACTTC.

J is TRBJ1-6 and V is TRBV9; the D is unclear. This CDR3 contains 14 residues. V lost 0 bases to trimming and J lost 8 bases, with 9 bases between them. Germline V CDR1 and CDR2: SGDLS, YYNGEE. The CDR3 protein is CASSVDAWDSPLHF. As DNA, the CDR3 is TGTGCCAGCAGCGTAGATGCTTGGGATTCACCCCTCCACTTT.

The V call is TRBV6-5, the J call TRBJ2-5; D possibly matches TRBD1 or TRBD2 (6 bases each). The V end was cut by 2 bases, the J end by 4 bases, with 14 bases between. Germline V gene sequence: CDR1 MNHEY, CDR2 SVGAGI. The CDR3 contains 15 residues. The CDR3 DNA reads as TGTGCCAGCAGTTACGGAACTAGCAGGGGAGAGACCCAGTACTTC. Residues: CASSYGTSRGETQYF.

The rearrangement uses TRBV6-1 and TRBJ2-3; 10 bases are a match to TRBD1. CDR1 and CDR2 from the germline V gene are MNHNS and SASEGT. The CDR3 spans 16 residues. Trimming removed 5 bases from V and 4 bases from J; junction bases left unmatched: 9. In nucleotides, the CDR3 is TGTGCCAGCAGTCTTAACCGGGACAGGGGTGCAGATACGCAGTATTTT. Residues: CASSLNRDRGADTQYF.

This clonotype came up a few times. DNA for the CDR3: TGTGCCAGCAGCGTAGGGGCTAGCGGCACAGATACGCAGTATTTT. Residues: CASSVGASGTDTQYF. The rearrangement joins TRBV9 to TRBJ2-3; a possible D gene is TRBD2 (6 bases). The CDR3 has 15 amino acids. CDR1 is SGDLS, CDR2 YYNGEE, per germline. V lost 0 bases and J lost 1, with 9 bases in between. Complete variable domain (other parts from reference TRBV9 and TRBJ2-3): DSGVTQTPKHLITATGQRVTLRCSPRSGDLSVYWYQQSLDQGLQFLIQYYNGEERAKGNILERFSAQQFPDLHSELNLSSLELGDSALYFCASSVGASGTDTQYFGPGTRLTVL.

The chain couples TRBV12-3 or TRBV12-4 to TRBJ1-2; D is ambiguous. This CDR3 is built from 13 residues. Trimming removed 6 bases from V and 4 bases from J, with 12 bases in between. The CDR3 here is CASSKDAPYGYTF. The CDR3 bases are TGTGCCAGCAGCAAGGACGCCCCCTATGGCTACACCTTC.

This clonotype was detected only a few times. The chain recombines TRBV28 with TRBJ1-1, with D possibly being TRBD1 (5 bases). CDR1 and CDR2 (germline): MDHEN, SYDVKM. This CDR3 comprises 15 residues. V shed 3 bases and J shed 2 bases, with 13 bases lying between them. CDR3 loop: CASSFSGPINTEAFF. The CDR3 DNA reads as TGTGCCAGCAGTTTCTCGGGACCGATAAACACTGAAGCTTTCTTT.

The V call is TRBV5-5, the J call TRBJ1-3, with 8 bases fitting TRBD1. The CDR3 has 14 residues. The trim removed 7 bases at V and 2 bases at J, leaving 5 bases unmatched. The germline V gene has CDR1 SGHKS and CDR2 YYEKEE (reference sequence). The CDR3 here is CASDETGAGNTIYF. In DNA, the CDR3 is TGTGCCAGCGATGAGACAGGGGCTGGAAACACCATATATTTT. The full variable domain, with the rest looked up from reference TRBV5-5 and TRBJ1-3, is DAGVTQSPTHLIKTRGQQVTLRCSPISGHKSVSWYQQVLGQGPQFIFQYYEKEERGRGNFPDRFSARQFPNYSSELNVNALLLGDSALYLCASDETGAGNTIYFGEGSWLTVV.

This clonotype was seen a few times. The chain has TRBV4-1 and TRBJ2-1, with D tentatively TRBD1 (6 bases). Trimming shortened V by 1 base and J by 13 bases, and 17 bases separated the two germline ends. Germline V gives CDR1 MGHRA, CDR2 YSYEKL. CDR3 size: 14 residues. The CDR3 is CASSQVPGQLNQFF. The DNA for the CDR3 is TGCGCCAGCAGCCAAGTCCCCGGACAGCTTAATCAGTTCTTC.

This clonotype was counted at least ten times. The V call is TRBV7-3, the J call TRBJ1-6; TRBD1 is a possible D gene (5 bases). This CDR3 is built from 13 residues. Germline V lookup: CDR1 SGHTA, CDR2 FQGTGA. Trimming took 2 bases from V and 6 from J, leaving 5 bases between them. The CDR3 protein is CASSLQGNSPLHF. Written as DNA, the CDR3 is TGTGCCAGCAGCTTACAGGGTAATTCACCCCTCCACTTT. Full variable domain (remainder filled in from reference TRBV7-3 and TRBJ1-6): GAGVSQTPSNKVTEKGKYVELRCDPISGHTALYWYRQSLGQGPEFLIYFQGTGAADDSGLPNDRFFAVRPEGSVSTLKIQRTERGDSAVYLCASSLQGNSPLHFGNGTRLTVT.

V gene TRBV11-3 combines with J gene TRBJ2-1; TRBD2 agrees at 10 bases. Germline V gene sequence: CDR1 SGHNT, CDR2 YENEEA. The V gene end was trimmed by 4 bases and the J gene end by 4 bases; junction bases not matched to a gene: 4. This CDR3 is built from 15 residues. Here the CDR3 reads CASSSVAGGYNEQFF. The CDR3, as DNA: TGTGCCAGCAGCTCCGTAGCGGGGGGTTACAATGAGCAGTTCTTC.

Notes on this clonotype: The CDR3 ends on some other residue instead of the conserved phenylalanine or tryptophan, so this is likely a read error. Because the CDR3's place on the DNA is in doubt, the DNA is left out and the CDR3 is given as listed by TCRdb. The chain couples TRBV18 to TRBJ2-1; TRBD1 is taken as the D call from the table, unchecked against the DNA. The CDR3 has 20 amino acids, counting both end residues. Per the germline V gene, CDR1 is KGHSH and CDR2 is LQKENI. CDR3 in amino acids: CASSPGFPPRFSSSEPPSWI.